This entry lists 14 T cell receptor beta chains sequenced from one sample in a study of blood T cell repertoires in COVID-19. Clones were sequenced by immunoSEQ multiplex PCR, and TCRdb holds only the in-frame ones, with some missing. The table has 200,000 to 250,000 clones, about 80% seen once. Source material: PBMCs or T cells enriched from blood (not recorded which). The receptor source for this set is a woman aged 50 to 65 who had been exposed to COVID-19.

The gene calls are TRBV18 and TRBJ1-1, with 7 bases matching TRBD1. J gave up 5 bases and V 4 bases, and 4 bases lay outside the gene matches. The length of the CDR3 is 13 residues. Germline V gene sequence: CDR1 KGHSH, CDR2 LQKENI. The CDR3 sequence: CASSQKQGTEAFF. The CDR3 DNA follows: TGTGCCAGCTCACAAAAACAGGGGACTGAAGCTTTCTTT.

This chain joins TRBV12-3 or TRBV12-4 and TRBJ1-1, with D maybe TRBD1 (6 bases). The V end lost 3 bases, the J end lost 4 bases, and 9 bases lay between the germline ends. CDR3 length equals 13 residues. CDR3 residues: CASSFQGSTEAFF. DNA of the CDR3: TGTGCCAGCAGTTTTCAGGGGAGCACTGAAGCTTTCTTT.

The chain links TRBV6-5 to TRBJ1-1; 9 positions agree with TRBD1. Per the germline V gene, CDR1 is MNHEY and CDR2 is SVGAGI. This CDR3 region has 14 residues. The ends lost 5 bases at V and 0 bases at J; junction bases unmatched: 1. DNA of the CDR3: TGTGCCAGCAGTCGACAGGGGGTGAACACTGAAGCTTTCTTT. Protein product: CASSRQGVNTEAFF.

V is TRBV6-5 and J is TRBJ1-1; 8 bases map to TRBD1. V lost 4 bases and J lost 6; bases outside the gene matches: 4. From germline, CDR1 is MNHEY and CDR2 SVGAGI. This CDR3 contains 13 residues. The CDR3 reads CASSLTGVSEAFF. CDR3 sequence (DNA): TGTGCCAGCAGTTTGACAGGGGTATCTGAAGCTTTCTTT.

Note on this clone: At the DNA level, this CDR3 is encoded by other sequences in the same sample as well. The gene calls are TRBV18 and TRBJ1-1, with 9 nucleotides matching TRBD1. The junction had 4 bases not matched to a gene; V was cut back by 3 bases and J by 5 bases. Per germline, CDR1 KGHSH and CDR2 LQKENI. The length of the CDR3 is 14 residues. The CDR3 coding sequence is TGTGCCAGCTCACCCGGGACAGGGAGGACTGAAGCTTTCTTT. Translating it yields CASSPGTGRTEAFF.

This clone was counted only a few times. The CDR3 region is CASSDGESETQYF. DNA of the CDR3: TGTGCCAGCAGTGATGGGGAGTCAGAGACCCAGTACTTC. V and J are TRBV6-4 and TRBJ2-5; D is perhaps TRBD2 (5 bases). Germline CDR1 reads MRHNA; CDR2 reads SNTAGT. V was pared by 3 bases and J by 4 bases, with 9 bases between. This CDR3 has 13 residues.

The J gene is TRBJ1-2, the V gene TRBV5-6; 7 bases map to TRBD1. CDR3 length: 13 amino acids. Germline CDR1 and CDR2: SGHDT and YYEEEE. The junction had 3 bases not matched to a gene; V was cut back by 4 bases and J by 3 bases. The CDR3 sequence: CASSLGTDYGYTF. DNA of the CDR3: TGTGCCAGCAGCCTAGGGACAGACTATGGCTACACCTTC.

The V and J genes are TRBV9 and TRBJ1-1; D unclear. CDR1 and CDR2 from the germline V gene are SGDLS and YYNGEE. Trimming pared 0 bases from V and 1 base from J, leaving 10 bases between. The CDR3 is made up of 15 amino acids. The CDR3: CASSVVMRRNTEAFF. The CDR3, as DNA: TGTGCCAGCAGCGTAGTAATGAGGAGGAACACTGAAGCTTTCTTT.

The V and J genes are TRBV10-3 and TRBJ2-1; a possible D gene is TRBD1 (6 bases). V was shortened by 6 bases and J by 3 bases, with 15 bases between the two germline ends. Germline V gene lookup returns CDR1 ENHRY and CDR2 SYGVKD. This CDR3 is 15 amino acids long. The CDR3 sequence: CAISRPGAFYNEQFF. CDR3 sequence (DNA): TGTGCCATCAGCCGGCCAGGGGCGTTCTACAATGAGCAGTTCTTC.

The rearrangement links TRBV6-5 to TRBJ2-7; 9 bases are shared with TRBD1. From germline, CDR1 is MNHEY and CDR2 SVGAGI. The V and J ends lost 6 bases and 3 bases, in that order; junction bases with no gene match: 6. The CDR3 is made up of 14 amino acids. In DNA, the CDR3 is TGTGCCAGCAGAGGGGGACAGGGCCGCTACGAGCAGTACTTC. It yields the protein CASRGGQGRYEQYF.

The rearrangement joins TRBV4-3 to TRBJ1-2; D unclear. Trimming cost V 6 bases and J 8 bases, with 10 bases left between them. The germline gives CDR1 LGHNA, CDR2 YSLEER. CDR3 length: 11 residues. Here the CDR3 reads CASSDLRGYTF. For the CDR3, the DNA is TGCGCCAGCAGTGACCTGAGGGGCTACACCTTC.

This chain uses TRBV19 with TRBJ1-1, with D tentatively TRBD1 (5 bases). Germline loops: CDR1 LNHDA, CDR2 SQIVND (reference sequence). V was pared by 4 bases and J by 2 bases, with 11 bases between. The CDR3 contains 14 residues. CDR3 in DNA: TGTGCCAGTAGTACGGGACTGACAAACACTGAAGCTTTCTTT. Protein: CASSTGLTNTEAFF.

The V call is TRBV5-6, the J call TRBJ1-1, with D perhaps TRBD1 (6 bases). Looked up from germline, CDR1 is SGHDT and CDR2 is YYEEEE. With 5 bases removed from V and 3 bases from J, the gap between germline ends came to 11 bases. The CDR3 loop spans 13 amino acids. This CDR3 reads CASRGGGHTEAFF. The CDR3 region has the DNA TGTGCCAGCAGGGGAGGGGGGCACACTGAAGCTTTCTTT.

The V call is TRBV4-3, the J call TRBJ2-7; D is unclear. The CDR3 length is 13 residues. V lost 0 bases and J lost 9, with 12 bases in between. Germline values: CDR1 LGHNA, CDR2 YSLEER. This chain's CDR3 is CASSQDYTAWQYF. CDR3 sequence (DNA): TGCGCCAGCAGCCAAGATTACACAGCTTGGCAGTACTTC.